Listed below are T cell receptor beta chains from one sample, sequenced in a study of shared clonotypes between healthy human individuals. TCRdb's table, derived via immunoSEQ multiplex PCR, lists solely in-frame clones and lacks some. The sample has fewer than 1 million clones; 90% to 97% are singletons. The sequencing sample was made of naive CD8+ T cells sorted from blood. These receptors came from a man under 40 in good health. CDR3s include the opening cysteine and the closing phenylalanine or tryptophan. Fields, in order: V gene, clone size, D gene, J gene, CDR3 DNA, CDR3 protein. D genes are given only for firm matches. The listing skips clone size in some rows; elsewhere it reads once, few, many or a size class.

>TRBV27|-|-|TRBJ2-7
TGTGCCAGCAGTTTTGGGCAATCCTACGAGCAGTACTTC
CASSFGQSYEQYF
>TRBV15|-|-|TRBJ2-7
TGTGCCACCAGCAGAGATATTGCATCGAGCTCCTACGAGCAGTACTTC
CATSRDIASSSYEQYF
>TRBV27|-|-|TRBJ2-1
TGTGCCAGCAGGCTGACAGATCTCTACAATGAGCAGTTCTTC
CASRLTDLYNEQFF
>TRBV6-1|once|-|TRBJ2-7
TGTGCCAGCAGTACCCGGGACCTTTACGAGCAGTACTTC
CASSTRDLYEQYF
>TRBV27|-|-|TRBJ2-1
TGTGCCAGCAGTCTGCGGGCTTTTGAGGGCTACAATGAGCAGTTCTTC
CASSLRAFEGYNEQFF
>TRBV6-5|-|-|TRBJ1-1
TGTGCCAGCAGTTACTCAGGGGATAAAGCTTTCTTT
CASSYSGDKAFF
>TRBV4-1|-|TRBD1|TRBJ2-7
TGCGCCAGCAGCACGACGGGACAGGGGAACTACGAGCAGTACTTC
CASSTTGQGNYEQYF
>TRBV10-2|-|TRBD2|TRBJ2-2
TGCGCCAGCAGTGAGTCCCAGCGGGGCCGGTATGGGGAGCTGTTTTTT
CASSESQRGRYGELFF
>TRBV6-4|-|-|TRBJ2-7
TGTGCCAGCAGGGCCAGGGCCCAGCAGTACTTC
CASRARAQQYF
>TRBV6-1|-|-|TRBJ2-5
TGTGCCAGCAGTGAAGGACAGCAAGAGACCCAGTACTTC
CASSEGQQETQYF
>TRBV12-5|-|-|TRBJ2-3
TGTGCTAGTTCCCGGGTCACAGATACGCAGTATTTT
CASSRVTDTQYF
>TRBV5-4|-|-|TRBJ1-1
TGTGCCAGCAGCTTGGGGACTAACACTGAAGCTTTCTTT
CASSLGTNTEAFF
>TRBV27|-|-|TRBJ2-3
TGTGCCAGTAGTACCGTAAGGGTCGGCACAGATACGCAGTATTTT
CASSTVRVGTDTQYF
>TRBV10-1|-|TRBD2|TRBJ2-7
TGCGCCAGCAGACTAGCGGGTTTCTCCTACGAGCAGTACTTC
CASRLAGFSYEQYF
>TRBV18|-|-|TRBJ2-1
TGTGCCAGCTCACCACGGGATGGGCTTCACGAATGGCAGTTCTTC
CASSPRDGLHEWQFF
>TRBV10-3|-|TRBD2|TRBJ2-7
TGTGCCATCAGTGAGTCTTTTGTTGATACAACGGGACTAGCGGGAGGCAGGGTAACCTACGAGCAGTACTTC
CAISESFVDTTGLAGGRVTYEQYF
>TRBV6-4|-|TRBD1|TRBJ1-2
TGTGCCAGCAGGGGACAGGGATTTATAGGCTACACCTTC
CASRGQGFIGYTF
>TRBV11-3|-|-|TRBJ2-5
TGTGCCAGCAGCTCCGGGACCGACGGGGAGACCCAGTACTTC
CASSSGTDGETQYF
>TRBV6-6|-|-|TRBJ2-3
TGTGCCAGCAGTTACGGGACCGGGTCAGATACGCAGTATTTT
CASSYGTGSDTQYF
>TRBV28|-|-|TRBJ1-5
TGTGCCAGCAGTTTAAGATCAGAGGAATGGCCCCAGCATTTT
CASSLRSEEWPQHF
>TRBV10-1|-|-|TRBJ2-7
TGCGCCAGCAGTGAGTACAGGGATGCCTACGAGCAGTACTTC
CASSEYRDAYEQYF
>TRBV27|-|-|TRBJ2-7
TGTGCCAGCAGTTGGAGTGTAGGCTACGAGCAGTACTTC
CASSWSVGYEQYF
>TRBV27|-|-|TRBJ2-1
TGTGCCAGCAGAGGGGAGGCGGGAATCGGGTACAATGAGCAGTTCTTC
CASRGEAGIGYNEQFF
>TRBV11-3|-|TRBD1|TRBJ2-5
TGTGCCAGCAGCCTAAGGGGACAGGGGGTGCAAGAGACCCAGTACTTC
CASSLRGQGVQETQYF